This T cell receptor beta chain was found in a study of early T cells in non-severe SARS-CoV-2 infection. Study context: It was bulk RNA from unsorted whole blood that was sequenced, and the chains were unpaired.

This clonotype appeared many times. Germline loops: CDR1 GTSNPN, CDR2 SVGIG (reference sequence). V lost 0 bases to trimming and J lost 1 base, with 7 bases between them. CDR3 length equals 14 residues. Unique molecular identifier tags were affixed to discrete cDNA molecules. In TCRdb, the 5' RACE reads were re-called with MiXCR into one record per CDR3 protein. The sample has under 35,000 distinct CDR3 sequences; over 2.5% are singletons. The chain has TRBV30 and TRBJ1-5; D remains ambiguous. This clonotype was sampled from an adult who was a healthcare worker with PCR-confirmed SARS-CoV-2 infection or an uninfected control (not recorded which). The sequencing sample was made of whole blood. The CDR3 DNA follows: TGTGCCTGGAGTGTACTGGGGAGCAATCAGCCCCAGCATTTT. Translating gives CAWSVLGSNQPQHF.